This TCR beta chain was obtained from a study of cytomegalovirus exposure and HLA in healthy donors. The ends were cut back, 0 bases at V and 0 bases at J, with 15 bases in the middle. This CDR3 spans 18 amino acids. Germline CDR1 and CDR2: SGHTA and FQGTGA. Worth noting for this clone: What it recognizes is unknown.

Study observations and caveats: In a later analysis, V- and J-gene trimming of beta chains associated with a DCLRE1C missense variant, replicated independently. In a later analysis, at a false discovery rate of 0.05, approximately 15,000 TCR beta sequences matched HLA alleles. Analyzed later, most CMV-associated TCR beta chains appeared HLA-restricted.

Vbeta (60) and Jbeta (13) primers were used in the PCR. Assay used: immunoSEQ multiplex PCR; TCRdb lists only in-frame clones, some missing. The top ten clones hold 6.5% of a sample with 130,000 or so clones, roughly 66% of them seen once. V gene TRBV7-3 combines with J gene TRBJ1-3; possible D gene TRBD1, 5 bases. The receptor comes from a woman in her sixties or seventies in good health and CMV-seronegative. Sequenced: PBMCs. The chain's CDR3 is CASSLTYRGQVSGNTIYF. In DNA form, the CDR3 reads TGTGCCAGCAGCTTAACCTATAGGGGCCAAGTCTCTGGAAACACCATATATTTT.